Described below is a single TCR beta chain sequence and its context. Antigen specificity is unknown. This entry belongs to a study of regulatory T cells in long-lasting Graves disease. Looking at the study overall: Antithyroid drugs had been taken by newly diagnosed Graves' patients for under 3 months.

Specified time point: newly diagnosed GD, antithyroid drugs for less than 3 months. Isolated PBMC RNA provided the starting material for the TCR library. Sequencing libraries for TCR beta were prepared with iRepertoire HTBI primers and Arm-PCR of CDR3 regions. In the original processing: Taken together, the samples had around 60 TRBV and approximately 15 TRBJ segments identified. TCRdb re-analysed the multiplex PCR reads in MiXCR, keeping a single row per CDR3 protein. Clone size and V and J calls follow TCRdb, not the original study. The data hold hundreds of thousands of distinct CDR3 sequences, with around 15% observed a single time. V was clipped by 4 bases and J by 6 bases; unmatched bases: 2. The germline V gene encodes CDR1 ENHRY and CDR2 SYGVKD. CDR3 length: 13 amino acids. Study-level results: Segments TRBV28, TRBJ1-2 and TRBJ2-5 showed preferential usage in persistent disease.

This sample also appeared in a second study, on T cells in Graves' hyperthyroidism and ophthalmopathy. That source reports: Exclusions: uncontrolled infection, other autoimmune disease, pregnancy, lactation.

The chain recombines TRBV10-3 with TRBJ2-1; 8 positions match TRBD2. Here the sequenced sample was peripheral blood mononuclear cells (PBMCs), taken at new diagnosis, from a patient treated with antithyroid drugs. The receptor was derived from a woman in her twenties or thirties with Graves disease. CDR3 sequence reads: CAISGGTSNEQFF. CDR3 bases: TGTGCCATCAGTGGGGGGACTAGCAATGAGCAGTTCTTC.